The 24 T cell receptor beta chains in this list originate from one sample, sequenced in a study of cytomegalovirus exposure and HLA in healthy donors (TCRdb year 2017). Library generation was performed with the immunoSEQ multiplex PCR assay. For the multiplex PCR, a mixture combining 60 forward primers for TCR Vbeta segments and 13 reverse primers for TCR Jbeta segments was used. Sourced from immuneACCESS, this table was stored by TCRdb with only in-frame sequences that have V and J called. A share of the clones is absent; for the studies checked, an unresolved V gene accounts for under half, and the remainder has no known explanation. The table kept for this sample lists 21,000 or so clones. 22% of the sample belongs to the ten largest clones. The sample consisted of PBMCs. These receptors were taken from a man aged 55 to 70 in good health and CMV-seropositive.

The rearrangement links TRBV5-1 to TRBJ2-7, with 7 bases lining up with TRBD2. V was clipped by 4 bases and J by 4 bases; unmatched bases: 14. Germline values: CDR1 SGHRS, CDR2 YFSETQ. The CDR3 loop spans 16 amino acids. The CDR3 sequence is CASSISSGGGNYEQYF. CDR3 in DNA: TGCGCCAGCAGCATCTCTAGCGGTGGTGGGAATTACGAGCAGTACTTC.

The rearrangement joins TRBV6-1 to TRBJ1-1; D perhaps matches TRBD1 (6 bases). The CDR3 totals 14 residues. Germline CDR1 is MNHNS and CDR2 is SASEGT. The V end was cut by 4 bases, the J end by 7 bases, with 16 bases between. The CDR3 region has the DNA TGTGCCAGCAGTGCACAGGGCCCGGTAGGTGAAGCTTTCTTT. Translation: CASSAQGPVGEAFF.

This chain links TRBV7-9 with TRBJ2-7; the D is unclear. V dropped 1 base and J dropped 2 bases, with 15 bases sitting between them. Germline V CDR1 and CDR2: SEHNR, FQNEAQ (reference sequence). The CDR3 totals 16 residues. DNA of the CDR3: TGTGCCAGCAGCTTAGAACCCGACTTTGATGCCTACGAGCAGTACTTC. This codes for CASSLEPDFDAYEQYF.

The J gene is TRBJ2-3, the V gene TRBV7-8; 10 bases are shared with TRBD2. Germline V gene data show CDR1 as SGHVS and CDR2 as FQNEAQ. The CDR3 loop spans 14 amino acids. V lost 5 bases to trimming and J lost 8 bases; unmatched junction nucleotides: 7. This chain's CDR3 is CASSPTSGLGTQYF. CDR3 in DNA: TGTGCCAGCAGCCCGACTAGCGGGCTTGGTACGCAGTATTTT. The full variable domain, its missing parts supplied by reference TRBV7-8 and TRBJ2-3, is GAGVSQSPRYKVAKRGQDVALRCDPISGHVSLFWYQQALGQGPEFLTYFQNEAQLDKSGLPSDRFFAERPEGSVSTLKIQRTQQEDSAVYLCASSPTSGLGTQYFGPGTRLTVL.

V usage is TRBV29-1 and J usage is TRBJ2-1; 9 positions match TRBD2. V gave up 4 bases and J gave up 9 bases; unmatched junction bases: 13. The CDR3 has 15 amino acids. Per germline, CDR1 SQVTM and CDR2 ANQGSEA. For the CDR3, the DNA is TGCAGCGTTGCCCCCGGGACTAGCAAATGGGCTGAGCAGTTCTTC. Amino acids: CSVAPGTSKWAEQFF.

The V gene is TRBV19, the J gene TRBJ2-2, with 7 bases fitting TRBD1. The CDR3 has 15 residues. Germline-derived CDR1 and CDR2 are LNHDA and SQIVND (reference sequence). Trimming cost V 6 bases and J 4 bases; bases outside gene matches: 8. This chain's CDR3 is CASRPIQGLTGELFF. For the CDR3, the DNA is TGTGCCAGTAGGCCGATACAGGGGCTCACCGGGGAGCTGTTTTTT.

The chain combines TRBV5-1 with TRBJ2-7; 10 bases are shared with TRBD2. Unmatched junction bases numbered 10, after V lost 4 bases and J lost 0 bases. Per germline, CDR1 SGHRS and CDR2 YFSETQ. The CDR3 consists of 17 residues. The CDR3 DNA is TGCGCCAGCAGCCGGGGACTAGCGCGAGGGAGCTCCTACGAGCAGTACTTC. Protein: CASSRGLARGSSYEQYF.

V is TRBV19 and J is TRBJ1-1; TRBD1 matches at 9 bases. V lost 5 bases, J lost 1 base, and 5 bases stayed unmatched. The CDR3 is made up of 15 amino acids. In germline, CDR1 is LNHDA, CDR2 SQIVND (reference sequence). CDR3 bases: TGTGCCAGTAGTCCCCTGACAGGGGGGAACACTGAAGCTTTCTTT. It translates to CASSPLTGGNTEAFF.

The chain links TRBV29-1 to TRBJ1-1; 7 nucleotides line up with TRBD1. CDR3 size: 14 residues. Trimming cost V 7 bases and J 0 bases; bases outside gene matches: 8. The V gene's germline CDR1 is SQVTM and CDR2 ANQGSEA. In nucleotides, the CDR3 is TGCAGCGCTGCCCCAGGGGGGATGAACACTGAAGCTTTCTTT. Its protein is CSAAPGGMNTEAFF.

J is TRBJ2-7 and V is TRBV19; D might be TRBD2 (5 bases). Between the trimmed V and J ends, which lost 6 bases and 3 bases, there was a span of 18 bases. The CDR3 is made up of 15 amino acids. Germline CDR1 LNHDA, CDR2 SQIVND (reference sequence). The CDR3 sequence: CASSGSGRDNYEQYF. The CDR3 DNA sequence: TGTGCCAGTAGCGGATCCGGACGGGATAACTACGAGCAGTACTTC. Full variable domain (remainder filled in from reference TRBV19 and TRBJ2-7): DGGITQSPKYLFRKEGQNVTLSCEQNLNHDAMYWYRQDPGQGLRLIYYSQIVNDFQKGDIAEGYSVSREKKESFPLTVTSAQKNPTAFYLCASSGSGRDNYEQYFGPGTRLTVT.

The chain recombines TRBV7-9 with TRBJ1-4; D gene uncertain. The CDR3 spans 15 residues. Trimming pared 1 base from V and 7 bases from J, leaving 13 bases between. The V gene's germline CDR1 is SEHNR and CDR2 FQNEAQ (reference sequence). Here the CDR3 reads CASSLGATVGEKLFF. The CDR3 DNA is TGTGCCAGCAGCTTAGGGGCAACAGTCGGTGAAAAACTGTTTTTT.

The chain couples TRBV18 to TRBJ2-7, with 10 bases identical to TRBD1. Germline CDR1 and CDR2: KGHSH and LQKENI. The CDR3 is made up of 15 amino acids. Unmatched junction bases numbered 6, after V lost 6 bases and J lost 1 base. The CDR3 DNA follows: TGTGCCAGCTCTAAATTGGGACAGGGGTCCTACGAGCAGTACTTC. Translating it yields CASSKLGQGSYEQYF. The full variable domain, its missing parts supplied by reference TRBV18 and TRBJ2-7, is NAGVMQNPRHLVRRRGQEARLRCSPMKGHSHVYWYRQLPEEGLKFMVYLQKENIIDESGMPKERFSAEFPKEGPSILRIQQVVRGDSAAYFCASSKLGQGSYEQYFGPGTRLTVT.

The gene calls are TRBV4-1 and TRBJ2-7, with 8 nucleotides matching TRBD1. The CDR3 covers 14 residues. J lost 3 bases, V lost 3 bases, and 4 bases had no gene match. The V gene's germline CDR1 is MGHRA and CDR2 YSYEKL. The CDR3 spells CASSHGDRSYEQYF. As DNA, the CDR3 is TGCGCCAGCAGCCATGGGGACAGGAGCTACGAGCAGTACTTC.

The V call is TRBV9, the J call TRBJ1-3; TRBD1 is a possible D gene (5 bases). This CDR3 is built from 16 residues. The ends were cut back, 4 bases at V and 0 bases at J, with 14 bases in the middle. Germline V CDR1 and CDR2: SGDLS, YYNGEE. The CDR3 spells CASSPQGHPSGNTIYF. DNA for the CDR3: TGTGCCAGCAGCCCCCAGGGTCACCCCTCTGGAAACACCATATATTTT.

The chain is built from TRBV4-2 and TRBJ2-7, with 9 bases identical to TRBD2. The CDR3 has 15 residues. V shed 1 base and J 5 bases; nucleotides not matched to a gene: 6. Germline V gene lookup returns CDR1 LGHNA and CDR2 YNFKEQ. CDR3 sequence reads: CASSQAGLAGHEQYF. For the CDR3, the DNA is TGTGCCAGCAGCCAAGCGGGGCTAGCGGGACACGAGCAGTACTTC.

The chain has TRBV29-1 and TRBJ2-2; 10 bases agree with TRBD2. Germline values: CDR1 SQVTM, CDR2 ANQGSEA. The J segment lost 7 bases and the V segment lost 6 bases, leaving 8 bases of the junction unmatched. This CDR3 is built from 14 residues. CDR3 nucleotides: TGCAGCGTGGCTAGCGGGAGTATCGACGGGGAGCTGTTTTTT. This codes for CSVASGSIDGELFF.

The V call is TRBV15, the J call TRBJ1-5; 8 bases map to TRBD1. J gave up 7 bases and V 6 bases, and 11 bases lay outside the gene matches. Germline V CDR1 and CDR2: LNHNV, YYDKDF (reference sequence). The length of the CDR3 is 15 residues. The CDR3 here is CATRIGQGLRQPQHF. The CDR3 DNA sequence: TGTGCCACCAGGATTGGACAGGGATTAAGACAGCCCCAGCATTTT.

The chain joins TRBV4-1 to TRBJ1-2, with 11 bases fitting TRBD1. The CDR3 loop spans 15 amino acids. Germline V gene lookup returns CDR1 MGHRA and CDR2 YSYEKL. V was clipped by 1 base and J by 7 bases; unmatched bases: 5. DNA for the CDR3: TGCGCCAGCAGCCAAGGGGACAGGGGGATAGGTGGCTACACCTTC. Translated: CASSQGDRGIGGYTF.

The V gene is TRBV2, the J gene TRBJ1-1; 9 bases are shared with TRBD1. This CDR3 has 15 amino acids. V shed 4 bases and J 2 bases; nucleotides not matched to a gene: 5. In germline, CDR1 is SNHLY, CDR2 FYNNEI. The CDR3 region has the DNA TGTGCCAGCAGTGCGGACAGGGGAGGCAACACTGAAGCTTTCTTT. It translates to CASSADRGGNTEAFF.

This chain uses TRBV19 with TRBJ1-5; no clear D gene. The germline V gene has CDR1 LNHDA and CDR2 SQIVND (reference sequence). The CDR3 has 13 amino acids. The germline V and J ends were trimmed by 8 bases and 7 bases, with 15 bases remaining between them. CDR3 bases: TGTGCCAGTCGCCCCTCCTCGGGACAGCCCCAGCATTTT. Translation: CASRPSSGQPQHF.

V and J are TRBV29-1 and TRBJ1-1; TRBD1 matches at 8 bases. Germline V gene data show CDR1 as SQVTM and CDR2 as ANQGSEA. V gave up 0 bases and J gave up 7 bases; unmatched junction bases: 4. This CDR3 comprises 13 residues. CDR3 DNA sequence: TGCAGCGTTGAAGAACCCGGACAGGGTGAAGCTTTCTTT. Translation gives CSVEEPGQGEAFF.

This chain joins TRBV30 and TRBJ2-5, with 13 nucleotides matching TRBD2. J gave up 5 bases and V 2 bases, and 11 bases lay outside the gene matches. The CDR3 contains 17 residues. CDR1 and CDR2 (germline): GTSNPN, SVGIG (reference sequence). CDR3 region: CAWSPARLAGGGETQYF. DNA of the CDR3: TGTGCCTGGAGTCCCGCCCGACTAGCGGGGGGCGGGGAGACCCAGTACTTC.

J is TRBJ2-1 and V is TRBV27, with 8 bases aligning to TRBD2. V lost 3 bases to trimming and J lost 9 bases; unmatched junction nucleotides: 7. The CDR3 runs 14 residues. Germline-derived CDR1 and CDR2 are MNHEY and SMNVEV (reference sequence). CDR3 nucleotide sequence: TGTGCCAGCAGTTTCCGTGGGACTAGTGGTGAGCAGTTCTTC. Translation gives CASSFRGTSGEQFF.

DNA of the CDR3: TGTGCCAGCAGCCCGACCCAAAAGGGGGCAGTCTACGAGCAGTACTTC. Encoded protein: CASSPTQKGAVYEQYF. V usage is TRBV7-6 and J usage is TRBJ2-7; 7 positions match TRBD1. The ends lost 5 bases at V and 3 bases at J; junction bases unmatched: 13. This CDR3 contains 16 residues. Germline V gene sequence: CDR1 SGHVS, CDR2 FNYEAQ.